These T cell receptor beta chains were read from a single sample in a study of immune characterization of retroperitoneal liposarcoma. MiXCR, applied by TCRdb to the PCR reads, yields one record per CDR3 protein. The table includes some 7,900 distinct CDR3 sequences, more than 35% detected once. The specimen sequenced was tumor tissue. The receptor set was obtained from a male donor with retroperitoneal liposarcoma. The CDR3 runs from the conserved cysteine through the conserved F or W. The D gene is left open where the match is weak. The size field is filled for only some rows; it gives once, few, many or a size class.

CDR3 protein	CDR3 DNA	V gene	J gene	CDR3 length	clone size	D gene
CASSLGPLAGVYEQYF	TGTGCCAGCAGTTTAGGCCCCCTAGCGGGGGTCTACGAGCAGTACTTC	TRBV12-3/TRBV12-4	TRBJ2-7	16	-	TRBD2
CASSEARGGGGEKLFF	TGTGCCAGCAGTGAAGCTAGAGGGGGCGGGGGCGAAAAACTGTTTTTT	TRBV6-1	TRBJ1-4	16	-	TRBD1
CASSQEGYEQYF	TGTGCCAGCAGCCAAGAGGGGTACGAGCAGTACTTC	TRBV4-1	TRBJ2-7	12	-	-
CASSRGLRSYEQYF	TGTGCCAGCAGCCGCGGCTTGCGTTCCTACGAGCAGTACTTC	TRBV6-1	TRBJ2-7	14	-	-
CASSGGPFGETQYF	TGCGCCAGCAGTGGGGGTCCTTTCGGAGAGACCCAGTACTTC	TRBV10-1	TRBJ2-5	14	once	-
CASSSGTRGYEQYF	TGTGCCAGCAGTTCGGGGACTAGAGGTTACGAGCAGTACTTC	TRBV27	TRBJ2-7	14	-	TRBD2
CASSLPRDSLDTEAFF	TGTGCCAGCAGCCTTCCGAGGGATTCCTTGGACACTGAAGCTTTCTTT	TRBV7-2	TRBJ1-1	16	few	-
CASSSTESDPYNEQFF	TGTGCCAGCAGTTCAACCGAAAGCGACCCCTACAATGAGCAGTTCTTC	TRBV6-1	TRBJ2-1	16	-	-
CASSLFIGVALSNNEQFF	TGTGCCAGCAGTTTATTTATAGGGGTAGCGCTCAGCAACAATGAGCAGTTCTTC	TRBV12-3/TRBV12-4	TRBJ2-1	18	few	-
CASSLGAPGGGYEQYF	TGTGCCAGCAGCTTAGGGGCCCCAGGGGGGGGCTACGAGCAGTACTTC	TRBV7-2	TRBJ2-7	16	large	-
CASSYPTSGRVQSTDTQYF	TGTGCCAGCAGTTACCCTACTAGCGGGAGGGTACAAAGCACAGATACGCAGTATTTT	TRBV6-6	TRBJ2-3	19	-	TRBD2
CASFSRGGNTEAFF	TGTGCCAGCTTTTCCCGAGGGGGAAACACTGAAGCTTTCTTT	TRBV6-1	TRBJ1-1	14	-	-